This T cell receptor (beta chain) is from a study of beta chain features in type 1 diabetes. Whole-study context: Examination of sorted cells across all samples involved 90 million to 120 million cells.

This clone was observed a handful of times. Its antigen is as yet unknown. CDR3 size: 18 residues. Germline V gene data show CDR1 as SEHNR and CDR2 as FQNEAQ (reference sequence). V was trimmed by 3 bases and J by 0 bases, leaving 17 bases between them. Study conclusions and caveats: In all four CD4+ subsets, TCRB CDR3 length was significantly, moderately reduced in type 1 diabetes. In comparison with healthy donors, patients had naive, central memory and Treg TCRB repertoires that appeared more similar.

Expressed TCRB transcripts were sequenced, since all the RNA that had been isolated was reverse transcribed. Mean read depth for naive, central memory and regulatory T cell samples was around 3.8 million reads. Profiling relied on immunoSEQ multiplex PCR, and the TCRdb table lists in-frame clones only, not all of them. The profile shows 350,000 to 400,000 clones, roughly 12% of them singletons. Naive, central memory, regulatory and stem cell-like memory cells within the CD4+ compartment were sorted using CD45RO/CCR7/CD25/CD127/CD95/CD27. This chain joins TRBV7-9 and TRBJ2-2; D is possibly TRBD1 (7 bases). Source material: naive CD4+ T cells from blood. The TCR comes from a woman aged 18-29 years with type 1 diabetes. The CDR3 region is CASSFPGGPGANTGELFF. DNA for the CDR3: TGTGCCAGCAGCTTTCCAGGGGGGCCGGGAGCGAACACCGGGGAGCTGTTTTTT.